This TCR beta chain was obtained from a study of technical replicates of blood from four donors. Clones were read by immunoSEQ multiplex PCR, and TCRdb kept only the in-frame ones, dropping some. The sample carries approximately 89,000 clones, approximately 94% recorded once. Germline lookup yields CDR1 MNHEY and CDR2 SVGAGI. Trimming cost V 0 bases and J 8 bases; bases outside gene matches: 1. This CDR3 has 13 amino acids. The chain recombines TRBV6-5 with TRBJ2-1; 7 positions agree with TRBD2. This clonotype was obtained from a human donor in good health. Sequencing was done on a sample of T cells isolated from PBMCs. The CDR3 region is CASSYSGGYEQFF. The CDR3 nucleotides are TGTGCCAGCAGTTACTCGGGAGGGTATGAGCAGTTCTTC.